This TCR beta chain was recorded in a study of blood T cells in healthy people across ages. Sample-barcoded 5' priming and a J-beta primer mix drove a second PCR of 7 to 11 cycles. The authors tagged each cDNA molecule using a template-switch adaptor with 12 random nucleotides. TCRdb recomputed calls from the 5' RACE reads with MiXCR, one row per CDR3 protein. The data contain fewer than 2,000,000 distinct CDR3 sequences, 35% to 50% of them singletons. V dropped 4 bases and J dropped 6 bases, with 11 bases sitting between them. There are 13 residues in the CDR3. The germline V gene encodes CDR1 MGHRA and CDR2 YSYEKL. Study outcomes and limitations: Because sorting was not performed, PBMCs prevented conclusive naive versus antigen-experienced comparison. As age increased, TCR beta diversity per million T cells fell in a roughly linear fashion.

For this clonotype: Its specificity is unknown.

V usage is TRBV4-1 and J usage is TRBJ2-3, with unresolved D. Sequencing used blood. The TCR comes from a human donor in good health. Here the CDR3 reads CASSPGGKDTQYF. The CDR3 region has the DNA TGCGCCAGCAGCCCAGGTGGAAAGGATACGCAGTATTTT.